These 9 T cell receptor beta chains were sequenced from one sample in a study of blood T cell repertoires in COVID-19. Using immunoSEQ multiplex PCR, the repertoire was profiled, and TCRdb retains in-frame clones only, with some absent. This sample has about 300,000 clones, with over 75% found just once. Specimen: peripheral blood. Receptors originate from a woman in her 30s with COVID-19, enrolled during active disease.

This chain joins TRBV4-1 and TRBJ2-3, with D possibly being TRBD2 (6 bases). The V gene lost 4 bases and the J gene lost 2 bases, with 10 bases spanning the gap. The CDR3 consists of 14 residues. Looked up from germline, CDR1 is MGHRA and CDR2 is YSYEKL. This CDR3 reads CASSRGLTTDTQYF. As DNA, the CDR3 is TGCGCCAGCAGCCGCGGACTAACCACAGATACGCAGTATTTT.

The chain joins TRBV28 to TRBJ1-1, with TRBD1 as a possible D gene (5 bases). Germline-derived CDR1 and CDR2 are MDHEN and SYDVKM. The V end was cut by 5 bases, the J end by 5 bases, with 15 bases between. This CDR3 has 14 residues. The CDR3 region is CASSLVGVRTEAFF. DNA of the CDR3: TGTGCCAGCAGTCTTGTAGGGGTGAGGACTGAAGCTTTCTTT.

V usage is TRBV27 and J usage is TRBJ2-7; TRBD2 might be the D (6 bases). The V end was cut by 7 bases, the J end by 7 bases, with 14 bases between. Germline CDR1 reads MNHEY; CDR2 reads SMNVEV (reference sequence). The CDR3 extends over 12 amino acids. CDR3 DNA sequence: TGTGCCAGCATTCAAGCGGGTGGAGAGCAGTACTTC. Translation gives CASIQAGGEQYF.

The chain couples TRBV6-5 to TRBJ2-3, with D tentatively TRBD1 (7 bases). The V end was cut by 7 bases, the J end by 5 bases, with 13 bases between. CDR3 length: 13 amino acids. CDR1 MNHEY and CDR2 SVGAGI come from the germline V gene. CDR3 bases: TGTGCCAGCAACCGCAGGGGGGTAGATACGCAGTATTTT. Translating it yields CASNRRGVDTQYF.

The rearrangement joins TRBV18 to TRBJ1-1; D may be TRBD1 (5 bases). V gave up 6 bases and J gave up 4 bases, with 15 bases separating them. This CDR3 contains 14 residues. The V gene's germline CDR1 is KGHSH and CDR2 LQKENI. The CDR3 bases are TGTGCCAGCTCCCAGGGTCCCGAGACCACTGAAGCTTTCTTT. As protein: CASSQGPETTEAFF.

V usage is TRBV9 and J usage is TRBJ2-1, with a possible D match to TRBD2 (5 bases). The V gene lost 0 bases and the J gene lost 9 bases, with 13 bases spanning the gap. This CDR3 region has 14 residues. Germline assignment: CDR1 SGDLS and CDR2 YYNGEE. CDR3 bases: TGTGCCAGCAGCGTAGCGGCTGCTCGGGGTGAGCAGTTCTTC. Translated, it gives CASSVAAARGEQFF.

The chain combines TRBV7-3 with TRBJ2-5; TRBD2 aligns across 7 bases. Germline CDR1 and CDR2: SGHTA and FQGTGA. Trimming at V came to 2 bases and at J to 5 bases, leaving 8 bases not matched to a gene. There are 15 residues in the CDR3. This chain's CDR3 is CASSLSGGRGETQYF. The CDR3 bases are TGTGCCAGCAGCTTATCAGGAGGGAGGGGCGAGACCCAGTACTTC.

V is TRBV4-3 and J is TRBJ1-2, with D uncertain. This CDR3 comprises 11 residues. Germline assignment: CDR1 LGHNA and CDR2 YSLEER. Trimming left V 4 bases short and J 7 bases short, with 7 bases between. The CDR3 region has the DNA TGCGCCAGCAGCCCCTTCTGTGGCTACACCTTC. It is translated as CASSPFCGYTF.

J is TRBJ1-3 and V is TRBV10-2, with a weak D call TRBD1 (6 bases). The CDR3 extends over 14 amino acids. The germline V gene encodes CDR1 WSHSY and CDR2 SAAADI. Trimming left V 6 bases short and J 2 bases short, with 11 bases between. Here the CDR3 DNA reads TGCGCCAGCAGGGGGGCGGAGGCTGGAAACACCATATATTTT. Protein: CASRGAEAGNTIYF.